This record concerns one TCR beta chain sequence. This specimen comes from a study of early T cells in non-severe SARS-CoV-2 infection. Study context: From unsorted whole blood, bulk RNA was sequenced, and the chains remained unpaired.

V lost 6 bases and J lost 5, with 13 bases in between. Germline CDR1 and CDR2: KGHSH and LQKENI. The CDR3 covers 13 residues. As part of library construction, unique molecular identifiers were attached to individual cDNA molecules. TCRdb analysed the 5' RACE reads with MiXCR anew, one entry per CDR3 protein. The repertoire holds under 60,000 distinct CDR3 sequences, with around 8.6% as singletons. The source was whole blood, collected at baseline. This receptor was obtained from an adult who was a healthcare worker with PCR-confirmed SARS-CoV-2 infection or an uninfected control (not recorded which). The rearrangement joins TRBV18 to TRBJ2-5, with D unclear. The CDR3 bases are TGTGCCAGCTCCCCGGGCCCCAGGGAGACCCAGTACTTC. Residues: CASSPGPRETQYF.